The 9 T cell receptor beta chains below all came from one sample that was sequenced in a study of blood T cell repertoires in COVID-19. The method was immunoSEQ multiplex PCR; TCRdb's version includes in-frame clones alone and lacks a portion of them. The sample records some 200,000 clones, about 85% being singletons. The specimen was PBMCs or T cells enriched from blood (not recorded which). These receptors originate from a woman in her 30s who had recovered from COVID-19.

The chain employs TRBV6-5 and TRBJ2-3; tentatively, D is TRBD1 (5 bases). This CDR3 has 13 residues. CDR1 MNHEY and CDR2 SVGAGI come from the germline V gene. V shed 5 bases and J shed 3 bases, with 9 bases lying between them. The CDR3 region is CASSIRQTDTQYF. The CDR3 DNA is TGTGCCAGCAGTATCCGACAGACAGATACGCAGTATTTT.

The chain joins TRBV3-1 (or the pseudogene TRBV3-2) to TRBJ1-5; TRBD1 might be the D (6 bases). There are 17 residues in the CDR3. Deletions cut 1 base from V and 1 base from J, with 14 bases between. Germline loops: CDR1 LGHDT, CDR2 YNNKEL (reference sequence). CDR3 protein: CASSQGAGQTSNQPQHF. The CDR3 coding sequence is TGTGCCAGCAGCCAAGGGGCCGGACAGACGAGCAATCAGCCCCAGCATTTT.

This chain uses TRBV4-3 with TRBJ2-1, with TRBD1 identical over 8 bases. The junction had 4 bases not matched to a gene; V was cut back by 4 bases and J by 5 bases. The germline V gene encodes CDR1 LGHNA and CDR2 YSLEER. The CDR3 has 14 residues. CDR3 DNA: TGCGCCAGCAGCCCGCAGGGGGCCCACAATGAGCAGTTCTTC. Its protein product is CASSPQGAHNEQFF.

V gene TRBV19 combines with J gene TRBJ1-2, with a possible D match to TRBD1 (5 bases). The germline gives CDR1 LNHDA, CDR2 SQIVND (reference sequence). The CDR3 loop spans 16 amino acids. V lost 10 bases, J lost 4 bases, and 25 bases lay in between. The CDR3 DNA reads TGTGCCACCAGGCCCCCGGGACTGGGAATTAGCTATGGCTACACCTTC. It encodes CATRPPGLGISYGYTF.

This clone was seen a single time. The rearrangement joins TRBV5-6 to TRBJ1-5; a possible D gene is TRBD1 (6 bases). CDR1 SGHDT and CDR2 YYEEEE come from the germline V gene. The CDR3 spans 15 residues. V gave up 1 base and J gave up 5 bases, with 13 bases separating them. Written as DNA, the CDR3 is TGTGCCAGCAGCTTGTTGGACAGCCCTTATCAGCCCCAGCATTTT. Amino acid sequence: CASSLLDSPYQPQHF.

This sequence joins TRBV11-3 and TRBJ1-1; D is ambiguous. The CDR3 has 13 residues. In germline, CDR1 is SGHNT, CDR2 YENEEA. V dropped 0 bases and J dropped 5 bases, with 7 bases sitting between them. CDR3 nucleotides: TGTGCCAGCAGCTTAGAGGCGGGGACTGAAGCTTTCTTT. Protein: CASSLEAGTEAFF.

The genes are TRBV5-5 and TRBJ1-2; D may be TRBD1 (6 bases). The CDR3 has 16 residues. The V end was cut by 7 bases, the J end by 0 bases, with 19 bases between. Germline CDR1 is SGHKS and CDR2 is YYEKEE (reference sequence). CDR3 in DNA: TGTGCCAGCGTGGACCAGGGGCAGATCCCTAACTATGGCTACACCTTC. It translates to CASVDQGQIPNYGYTF.

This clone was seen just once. CDR3 in amino acids: CASSLLTVLNTEAFF. The CDR3 nucleotides read TGCGCCAGCAGCTTGCTGACAGTTCTGAACACTGAAGCTTTCTTT. V and J are TRBV5-1 and TRBJ1-1; D might be TRBD1 (5 bases). The germline CDR1 and CDR2 sequences are SGHRS and YFSETQ. The CDR3 extends over 15 amino acids. The V end was cut by 1 base, the J end by 0 bases, with 10 bases between.

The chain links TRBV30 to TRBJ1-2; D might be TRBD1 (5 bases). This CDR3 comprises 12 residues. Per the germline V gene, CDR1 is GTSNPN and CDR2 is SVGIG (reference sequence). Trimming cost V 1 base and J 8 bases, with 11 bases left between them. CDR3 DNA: TGTGCCTGGAGTGCCTGGGGGGAGGGCTACACCTTC. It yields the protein CAWSAWGEGYTF.